The 29 T cell receptor beta chains below were found in one sample sequenced in a study of T cell repertoires in cytomegalovirus infection. TCRdb called the reads again in MiXCR, with one record for every CDR3 protein. The repertoire has over 200,000 distinct CDR3 sequences, roughly 13% of them found once; the top ten carry around 9%. Sequencing used PBMCs. The receptors derive from a human donor in good health (CMV status not recorded). Some clones in this sample may be carry-over from other donors' samples.

This clonotype was seen at least ten times. The chain joins TRBV11-2 to TRBJ2-3, with D perhaps matching TRBD2 (7 bases). Looked up from germline, CDR1 is SGHAT and CDR2 is FQNNGV. The length of the CDR3 is 17 residues. V shed 3 bases and J shed 2 bases, with 18 bases lying between them. Written as DNA, the CDR3 is TGTGCCAGCAGCTTCAGGGGTGCGGGGGATACCACAGATACGCAGTATTTT. It yields the protein CASSFRGAGDTTDTQYF.

The sample holds many counts of this clonotype. The V call is TRBV28, the J call TRBJ2-1; 13 bases are shared with TRBD2. Germline V gene lookup returns CDR1 MDHEN and CDR2 SYDVKM. V was pared by 8 bases and J by 9 bases, with 16 bases of the junction left unmatched. This CDR3 spans 17 amino acids. The CDR3 spells CASRYRTLAGGQVEQFF. The CDR3 DNA reads TGTGCCAGCCGCTATAGAACACTAGCGGGAGGGCAAGTTGAGCAGTTCTTC.

V is TRBV6-1 and J is TRBJ1-1; TRBD1 aligns across 9 bases. V was pared by 6 bases and J by 5 bases, with 4 bases of the junction left unmatched. The germline V gene has CDR1 MNHNS and CDR2 SASEGT. The CDR3 loop spans 13 amino acids. The CDR3 DNA follows: TGTGCCAGCAGGGGACAGGGAGGGACTGAAGCTTTCTTT. Translation: CASRGQGGTEAFF.

J is TRBJ2-7 and V is TRBV6-2 or TRBV6-3; D is unclear. V was cut by 7 bases and J by 0 bases, with 13 bases left in between. This CDR3 is built from 14 residues. CDR1 MNHEY and CDR2 SVGEGT come from the germline V gene. DNA for the CDR3: TGTGCCAGCAACCGACCTTCGAGCTCCTACGAGCAGTACTTC. Protein product: CASNRPSSSYEQYF.

This clonotype showed up just a few times. V gene TRBV12-3 or TRBV12-4 combines with J gene TRBJ2-1, with D uncertain. The CDR3 length is 17 residues. Trimming took 3 bases from V and 6 from J, leaving 21 bases between them. The DNA of the CDR3 is TGTGCCAGCAGTTTGTCCCCCCTGTGGTCCCAGTCCAATGAGCAGTTCTTC. Residues: CASSLSPLWSQSNEQFF.

This clonotype came up once. The chain joins TRBV20-1 to TRBJ2-7; D is undetermined. CDR3 length: 15 amino acids. Germline CDR1 reads DFQATT; CDR2 reads SNEGSKA (reference sequence). V was clipped by 2 bases and J by 0 bases, with 14 bases between them. CDR3 sequence reads: CSARRVSWRSYEQYF. The CDR3 coding sequence is TGCAGTGCTAGAAGGGTCTCCTGGCGCTCCTACGAGCAGTACTTC.

This clonotype has more than one count but fewer than ten. The rearrangement links TRBV29-1 to TRBJ2-7, with 9 positions matching TRBD1. The V segment lost 6 bases and the J segment 0 bases; nucleotides outside the gene matches: 0. The CDR3 covers 12 residues. From germline, CDR1 is SQVTM and CDR2 ANQGSEA. This chain's CDR3 is CSVDRGSYEQYF. CDR3 DNA: TGCAGCGTGGACAGGGGCTCCTACGAGCAGTACTTC.

This clonotype showed up just a few times. The chain recombines TRBV27 with TRBJ1-1; D not certain. The CDR3 sequence is 12 residues long. Germline CDR1 and CDR2: MNHEY and SMNVEV (reference sequence). The V gene lost 6 bases and the J gene lost 4 bases, with 9 bases spanning the gap. CDR3 in amino acids: CASRALSTEAFF. CDR3 nucleotides: TGTGCCAGCAGGGCATTGAGCACTGAAGCTTTCTTT.

The chain carries TRBV15 and TRBJ2-3, with D uncertain. Trimming pared 4 bases from V and 1 base from J, leaving 9 bases between. This CDR3 region has 14 residues. The germline V gene encodes CDR1 LNHNV and CDR2 YYDKDF (reference sequence). CDR3 sequence: CATSIPPRTDTQYF. The CDR3 DNA reads TGTGCCACCAGCATCCCACCCCGCACAGATACGCAGTATTTT.

This clonotype was detected many times. V and J are TRBV24-1 and TRBJ2-5; D uncertain. V dropped 3 bases and J dropped 6 bases, with 13 bases sitting between them. The CDR3 runs to 14 residues. Germline assignment: CDR1 KGHDR and CDR2 SFDVKD. Here the CDR3 reads CATSDPGVTKTQYF. DNA of the CDR3: TGTGCCACCAGTGATCCGGGCGTGACGAAGACCCAGTACTTC.

This chain links TRBV12-3 or TRBV12-4 with TRBJ2-6; the D gene is possibly TRBD1 (5 bases). V was trimmed by 5 bases and J by 4 bases, leaving 12 bases between them. This CDR3 region has 15 residues. This chain's CDR3 is CASSRQSPGANVLTF. CDR3 nucleotides: TGTGCCAGCAGTAGACAGTCCCCCGGGGCCAACGTCCTGACTTTC.

This clonotype was observed a handful of times. This sequence joins TRBV29-1 and TRBJ1-2; TRBD1 agrees at 7 bases. Germline-derived CDR1 and CDR2 are SQVTM and ANQGSEA. CDR3 length: 14 residues. The trim removed 6 bases at V and 14 bases at J, leaving 21 bases unmatched. The CDR3 loop is CSVPRGGDSRLGTF. The CDR3 DNA is TGCAGCGTGCCCCGGGGGGGGGACAGCAGACTGGGGACCTTC. The variable domain in full, completed from reference TRBV29-1 and TRBJ1-2, reads SAVISQKPSRDICQRGTSLTIQCQVDSQVTMMFWYRQQPGQSLTLIATANQGSEATYESGFVIDKFPISRPNLTFSTLTVSNMSPEDSSIYLCSVPRGGDSRLGTFGSGTRLTVV.

This clonotype was counted ten times or more. V usage is TRBV7-2 and J usage is TRBJ1-6; 9 bases map to TRBD1. The J segment lost 14 bases and the V segment lost 0 bases, leaving 14 bases of the junction unmatched. CDR3 length: 17 residues. Per germline, CDR1 SGHTA and CDR2 FQGNSA. Here the CDR3 DNA reads TGTGCCAGCAGCTTAGCACCAGCTGCACAGGGGGCAAGCTCCCTCCACTTT. Its translation: CASSLAPAAQGASSLHF.

In its sample, this clonotype was seen many times. The chain has TRBV10-3 and TRBJ2-1, with 9 nucleotides matching TRBD2. V lost 3 bases and J lost 15; bases outside the gene matches: 6. Germline CDR1 ENHRY, CDR2 SYGVKD. CDR3 length equals 12 residues. The CDR3 DNA follows: TGTGCCATCAGTGATCAGCGGGAGGTGCTGTTCTTC. This sequence encodes CAISDQREVLFF.

Here the CDR3 DNA reads TGCAGCGTTGGGCTCTCTGCCCAATACGAGCAGTACTTC. As protein: CSVGLSAQYEQYF. The chain uses TRBV29-1 and TRBJ2-7; D remains unclear. V lost 4 bases, J lost 4 bases, and 14 bases lay in between. Germline V CDR1 and CDR2: SQVTM, ANQGSEA. CDR3 size: 13 residues.

This clonotype turned up a few times. This rearrangement joins TRBV29-1 to TRBJ2-1; 12 nucleotides align to TRBD2. This CDR3 has 19 amino acids. Looked up from germline, CDR1 is SQVTM and CDR2 is ANQGSEA. The trim removed 4 bases at V and 5 bases at J, leaving 18 bases unmatched. This CDR3 is CSVGETSGRTRRGHNEQFF. DNA of the CDR3: TGCAGCGTTGGGGAAACTAGCGGGAGGACCCGTCGAGGACACAATGAGCAGTTCTTC.

There are many counts of this clonotype. DNA of the CDR3: TGTGCCAGCATGCCCGGGGCGGGAAGGGAGACCCAGTACTTC. Protein sequence: CASMPGAGRETQYF. The chain employs TRBV7-2 and TRBJ2-5; possible D gene TRBD2, 6 bases. This CDR3 region has 14 residues. Germline CDR1 is SGHTA and CDR2 is FQGNSA. The V end lost 7 bases, the J end lost 5 bases, and 17 bases lay between the germline ends.

This clonotype was observed a few times. The J gene is TRBJ1-6, the V gene TRBV18, with TRBD1 as a possible D gene (5 bases). The V end was cut by 3 bases, the J end by 7 bases, with 13 bases between. Germline V CDR1 and CDR2: KGHSH, LQKENI. CDR3 length: 15 amino acids. The CDR3 DNA is TGTGCCAGCTCACCTACAGGCGGCCCCAATTCACCCCTCCACTTT. Translating gives CASSPTGGPNSPLHF.

This clonotype came up many times. This chain links TRBV7-9 with TRBJ1-1; D gene uncertain. The ends were cut back, 4 bases at V and 0 bases at J, with 9 bases in the middle. The V gene's germline CDR1 is SEHNR and CDR2 FQNEAQ (reference sequence). This CDR3 contains 14 residues. Written as DNA, the CDR3 is TGTGCCAGCAGCTCAGCCCAGGTGAACACTGAAGCTTTCTTT. Translated, it gives CASSSAQVNTEAFF.

This clonotype has a handful of counts. The rearrangement links TRBV20-1 to TRBJ2-7; 8 positions match TRBD2. The CDR3 runs to 15 residues. Germline trimming cut 0 bases from V and 7 bases from J; bases unmatched to any gene: 11. The germline V gene encodes CDR1 DFQATT and CDR2 SNEGSKA (reference sequence). The CDR3 DNA follows: TGCAGTGCTAGAGATCGCCAGCGGGGGACGGGAGAGCAGTACTTC. This codes for CSARDRQRGTGEQYF.

This clonotype occurred many times. The chain couples TRBV7-6 to TRBJ2-3; D might be TRBD1 or TRBD2, each matching 5 bases. V shed 5 bases and J shed 1 base, with 13 bases lying between them. The CDR3 consists of 15 residues. Per the germline V gene, CDR1 is SGHVS and CDR2 is FNYEAQ. The CDR3 bases are TGTGCCAGCAGCCCAATGGGGCGGGGCACAGATACGCAGTATTTT. It encodes CASSPMGRGTDTQYF.

In this sample, this clonotype turned up a few times. The chain uses TRBV7-9 and TRBJ2-7; 8 bases are shared with TRBD1. In germline, CDR1 is SEHNR, CDR2 FQNEAQ (reference sequence). Losses at the gene ends were 5 bases for V and 4 bases for J; bases not matched to a gene: 7. The CDR3 length is 14 residues. The CDR3 here is CASSRTGPEYEQYF. The CDR3 nucleotides read TGTGCCAGCAGCCGGACAGGGCCCGAGTACGAGCAGTACTTC. Combining the CDR3 with reference TRBV7-9 and TRBJ2-7 gives the whole variable domain DTGVSQNPRHKITKRGQNVTFRCDPISEHNRLYWYRQTLGQGPEFLTYFQNEAQLEKSRLLSDRFSAERPKGSFSTLEIQRTEQGDSAMYLCASSRTGPEYEQYFGPGTRLTVT.

This clonotype was recorded at least ten times. The V and J genes are TRBV7-9 and TRBJ2-7; 7 nucleotides line up with TRBD1. Germline V gives CDR1 SEHNR, CDR2 FQNEAQ (reference sequence). This CDR3 has 16 residues. The V and J ends lost 4 bases and 1 base, in that order; junction bases with no gene match: 10. CDR3 coding DNA: TGTGCCAGCAGCTACGGACAGGAGACAATATCCTACGAGCAGTACTTC. Translated: CASSYGQETISYEQYF. Full variable domain (remainder filled in from reference TRBV7-9 and TRBJ2-7): DTGVSQNPRHKITKRGQNVTFRCDPISEHNRLYWYRQTLGQGPEFLTYFQNEAQLEKSRLLSDRFSAERPKGSFSTLEIQRTEQGDSAMYLCASSYGQETISYEQYFGPGTRLTVT.

At least ten counts were recorded for this clonotype. The chain joins TRBV7-2 to TRBJ2-7; 7 bases line up with TRBD2. There are 15 residues in the CDR3. V lost 3 bases, J lost 0 bases, and 5 bases stayed unmatched. Germline loops: CDR1 SGHTA, CDR2 FQGNSA. The CDR3 DNA sequence: TGTGCCAGCAGCTTGCTAGCGGTAACCTCCTACGAGCAGTACTTC. Amino acids: CASSLLAVTSYEQYF.

This clonotype was found a few times. This chain uses TRBV27 with TRBJ1-1; unclear D gene. V was clipped by 6 bases and J by 5 bases, with 22 bases between them. The length of the CDR3 is 16 residues. The germline gives CDR1 MNHEY, CDR2 SMNVEV (reference sequence). The CDR3 region is CASRPDGLGLETEAFF. The CDR3 coding sequence is TGTGCCAGCAGACCAGACGGGCTAGGGTTAGAAACTGAAGCTTTCTTT.

The chain uses TRBV20-1 and TRBJ2-1; perhaps TRBD2 as D (5 bases). Trimming removed 0 bases from V and 15 bases from J, with 9 bases in between. This CDR3 spans 10 amino acids. CDR1 is DFQATT and CDR2 is SNEGSKA in the germline V gene (reference sequence). In DNA form, the CDR3 reads TGCAGTGCTAGAGACAGGAGGTGGTTCTTC. It yields the protein CSARDRRWFF.

This clonotype appeared many times. J is TRBJ2-3 and V is TRBV7-2, with 7 bases aligning to TRBD2. Trimming took 2 bases from V and 5 from J; bases not matched to a gene: 7. CDR3 length: 15 residues. The germline V gene has CDR1 SGHTA and CDR2 FQGNSA. The CDR3 here is CASSLRLAERDTQYF. The CDR3 DNA reads TGTGCCAGCAGCTTACGCCTAGCGGAACGAGATACGCAGTATTTT.

In this sample, this clonotype turned up a few times. The rearrangement uses TRBV20-1 and TRBJ2-5; 8 bases match TRBD2. CDR3 size: 14 residues. V shed 5 bases, J shed 3 bases, and the junction held 8 bases outside the gene matches. The germline V gene has CDR1 DFQATT and CDR2 SNEGSKA (reference sequence). CDR3 bases: TGCAGTGCTGTGGGAACTAGCGGTAAAGAGACCCAGTACTTC. Its protein product is CSAVGTSGKETQYF.

CDR3 sequence reads: CSVDGPGLNTEAFF. Here the CDR3 DNA reads TGCAGCGTTGACGGCCCGGGCTTAAACACTGAAGCTTTCTTT. This chain uses TRBV29-1 with TRBJ1-1, with unresolved D. Trimming took off 3 bases at V and 2 bases at J, with 13 bases between the two ends. The CDR3 length is 14 residues. Germline V lookup: CDR1 SQVTM, CDR2 ANQGSEA.